A selection of T cell receptor beta chains follows, all from one sample in a study of radiation and T cells in renal cell carcinoma. This table comes from immunoSEQ multiplex PCR, and its TCRdb copy is limited to in-frame clones, with some not included. The sample includes around 140,000 clones, around 90% of them seen just once. The sequences come from blood, collected from a patient whose treatment included radiotherapy and nephrectomy. These receptors were obtained from a woman in her seventies with renal cell carcinoma. Both conserved end residues are part of each CDR3. The D gene is left open where the match is weak. Size is omitted from some rows. Given values are once, few, many or a class for expanded clones.

J: TRBJ2-7
size: -
D: -
V: TRBV4-2
CDR3: CASSRDYEQYF
DNA: TGTGCCAGCAGCCGGGACTACGAGCAGTACTTC

J: TRBJ2-3
size: -
D: -
V: TRBV5-1
CDR3: CASSPDYSPSETQYF
DNA: TGCGCCAGCAGCCCGGACTACTCCCCATCGGAGACGCAGTATTTT

J: TRBJ2-7
size: -
D: -
V: TRBV6-5
CDR3: CASSYAHRPEQYF
DNA: TGTGCCAGCAGTTACGCTCATCGGCCCGAGCAGTACTTC

J: TRBJ2-5
size: once
D: -
V: TRBV7-2
CDR3: CASSLAGGPETQYF
DNA: TGTGCCAGCAGCTTAGCGGGGGGGCCAGAGACCCAGTACTTC

J: TRBJ1-2
size: -
D: -
V: TRBV29-1
CDR3: CSVEDQGSNYGYTF
DNA: TGCAGCGTTGAAGATCAGGGCTCCAACTATGGCTACACCTTC

J: TRBJ1-2
size: -
D: -
V: TRBV20-1
CDR3: CSALRLGGYTF
DNA: TGCAGTGCTCTTCGGTTAGGGGGCTACACCTTC

J: TRBJ1-6
size: -
D: -
V: TRBV6-1
CDR3: CASSEARRGRYSPLHF
DNA: TGTGCCAGCAGTGAAGCGAGACGGGGGCGGTATTCACCCCTCCACTTT

J: TRBJ2-2
size: -
D: -
V: TRBV27
CDR3: CASAQYRVTGELFF
DNA: TGTGCCAGCGCTCAATACAGGGTCACCGGGGAGCTGTTTTTT

J: TRBJ2-7
size: -
D: TRBD1
V: TRBV29-1
CDR3: CSARGGTGYEQYF
DNA: TGCAGCGCCCGAGGCGGGACAGGCTACGAGCAGTACTTC

J: TRBJ2-6
size: once
D: -
V: TRBV9
CDR3: CASSLGGRVSGANVLTF
DNA: TGTGCCAGCAGCTTGGGAGGTAGGGTCTCTGGGGCCAACGTCCTGACTTTC

J: TRBJ1-1
size: -
D: -
V: TRBV30
CDR3: CAWKRREIEAFF
DNA: TGTGCCTGGAAGCGCAGAGAAATTGAAGCTTTCTTT

J: TRBJ1-2
size: -
D: -
V: TRBV10-3
CDR3: CAIRVGAGYGYTF
DNA: TGTGCCATCAGGGTGGGTGCGGGCTATGGCTACACCTTC

J: TRBJ1-3
size: medium-sized
D: -
V: TRBV25-1
CDR3: CASSEQGPGGTIYF
DNA: TGTGCCAGCAGTGAACAGGGGCCGGGAGGCACCATATATTTT

J: TRBJ1-5
size: -
D: TRBD1
V: TRBV30
CDR3: CAWSHGGQGNQPQHF
DNA: TGTGCCTGGAGTCACGGGGGACAGGGCAATCAGCCCCAGCATTTT

J: TRBJ1-1
size: few
D: -
V: TRBV18
CDR3: CASDVRAGNTEAFF
DNA: TGTGCCAGCGACGTTAGGGCTGGGAACACTGAAGCTTTCTTT

J: TRBJ2-3
size: -
D: -
V: TRBV11-3
CDR3: CASSLDSRGPDTQYF
DNA: TGTGCCAGCAGCTTAGACTCGCGGGGGCCAGATACGCAGTATTTT

J: TRBJ1-3
size: -
D: -
V: TRBV11-2
CDR3: CASGTPGNTIYF
DNA: TGTGCCAGCGGGACACCTGGAAACACCATATATTTT

J: TRBJ2-3
size: -
D: -
V: TRBV2
CDR3: CASTSGTDTQYF
DNA: TGTGCCAGCACTAGCGGCACAGATACGCAGTATTTT

J: TRBJ1-2
size: -
D: -
V: TRBV7-9
CDR3: CASSLDISGYTF
DNA: TGTGCCAGCAGCTTAGACATATCGGGCTACACCTTC

J: TRBJ1-3
size: -
D: TRBD1
V: TRBV28
CDR3: CASSRGSAGNTIYF
DNA: TGTGCCAGCAGCAGGGGGTCGGCTGGAAACACCATATATTTT

J: TRBJ2-3
size: -
D: -
V: TRBV7-2
CDR3: CASSYRDFSTDTQYF
DNA: TGTGCCAGCAGCTACCGGGACTTTTCCACAGATACGCAGTATTTT

J: TRBJ2-5
size: -
D: TRBD2
V: TRBV7-2
CDR3: CASSFLAGTRGETQYF
DNA: TGTGCCAGCAGCTTCCTAGCGGGGACCCGGGGGGAGACCCAGTACTTC